The rows below give T cell receptor beta chains drawn from one sample of a study of blood T cells in healthy people across ages. One entry per CDR3 protein, called by TCRdb with MiXCR from the 5' RACE reads. Here the sample spans some 780,000 distinct CDR3 sequences, roughly 50% being singletons. The specimen was blood. The origin of the receptors is a man in his forties or fifties in good health. CDR3s include the opening cysteine and the closing phenylalanine or tryptophan. Each record gives: V gene, J gene, CDR3 protein.

TRBV7-2,TRBJ1-6,CASSLARQGAWSPLHF
TRBV28,TRBJ2-3,CASSTRLRAPLDTQYF
TRBV28,TRBJ2-7,CASSLVIVRCFGWYEQYF
TRBV14,.,CASSLGQQEETQYF
TRBV11-2,TRBJ2-1,CASSSFLGSSYNEQFF
TRBV6-5,TRBJ1-2,CASSYSSIGGEGYTF
TRBV12-3/TRBV12-4,TRBJ2-5,CASSLAQYQETQYF
TRBV27,TRBJ1-5,CASSYRGHQPQHF
TRBV3-1,.,CASSPRTPSYEQYF
TRBV12-3/TRBV12-4,TRBJ2-7,CASSPLPKSYEQYF
TRBV7-9,TRBJ2-1,CASSLRLTDNEQFF
TRBV20-1,.,CSARDQFSGVQETQYF
TRBV7-2,TRBJ2-7,CASSLSPDRDHEQYF
TRBV7-2,TRBJ2-5,CASSLAMGVVDEQYF
TRBV5-4,TRBJ2-3,CASSLKQGYTDTQYF
TRBV20-1,TRBJ1-6,CSASHGQFDNSPLHF
TRBV18,TRBJ2-6,CASSAQSSGANVLTF
TRBV5-1,TRBJ2-1,CASRTGLAGVLEQFF
TRBV6-5,TRBJ2-6,CASSYSSRAYSGANVLTF
TRBV29-1,TRBJ2-5,CSVLQTQETQYF
TRBV7-9,TRBJ2-7,CASSQSGTAFTYEQYF
TRBV9,TRBJ1-4,CASSGGHFEKLFF
TRBV4-3,TRBJ2-3,CASSQRPTGVLAGGTQYF
TRBV28,TRBJ1-4,CASSFLSATNEKLFF
TRBV28,TRBJ1-2,CASSPPGGYNYGYTF
TRBV4-1,TRBJ2-1,CASSQDGNFFSYNEQFF
TRBV7-7,TRBJ2-3,CASSLSDRLNPDTQYF
TRBV11-3,TRBJ2-7,CASSSRTGYEQYF
TRBV6-1,TRBJ1-1,CASSVHPNTEAFF
TRBV9,TRBJ2-2,CAGSVDVVTGELFF
TRBV7-2,TRBJ2-7,CASSLVAGGPSYEQYF
TRBV20-1,TRBJ2-7,CSATGGPGKGASYEQYF
TRBV6-5,TRBJ2-5,CASSYSPDTYRETQYF
TRBV10-3,TRBJ2-3,CATSDRDSIRDTQYF
TRBV30,TRBJ2-1,CAWEGLAKYNEQFF
TRBV20-1,TRBJ2-5,CSAGGQVQSLETQYF
TRBV7-9,TRBJ2-1,CASSLGTLEFF
TRBV5-5,TRBJ2-7,CASSLVSPNNEQYF
TRBV2,TRBJ2-2,CASSEYGGGRTGELFF
TRBV27,TRBJ2-5,CASSAGWLETQYF
TRBV12-3/TRBV12-4,TRBJ1-5,CASSFRSNQPQHF
TRBV11-1,TRBJ2-5,CASSLDGRVGETQYF
TRBV28,TRBJ2-5,CASSSTGGTLEQYF
TRBV27,TRBJ2-1,CASRYMRGEQFF
TRBV7-9,TRBJ2-1,CASSQDSVYNEQFF